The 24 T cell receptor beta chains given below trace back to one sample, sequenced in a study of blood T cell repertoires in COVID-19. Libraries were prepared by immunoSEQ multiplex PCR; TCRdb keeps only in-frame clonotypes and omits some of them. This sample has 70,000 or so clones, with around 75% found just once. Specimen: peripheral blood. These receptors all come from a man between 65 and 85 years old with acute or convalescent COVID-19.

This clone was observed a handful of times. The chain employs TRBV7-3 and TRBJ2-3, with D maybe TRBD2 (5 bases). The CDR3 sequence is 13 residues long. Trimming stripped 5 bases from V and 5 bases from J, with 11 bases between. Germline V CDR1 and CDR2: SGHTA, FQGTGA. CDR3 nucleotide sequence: TGTGCCAGCAGCCCCCAGGAGGAAGATACGCAGTATTTT. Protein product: CASSPQEEDTQYF.

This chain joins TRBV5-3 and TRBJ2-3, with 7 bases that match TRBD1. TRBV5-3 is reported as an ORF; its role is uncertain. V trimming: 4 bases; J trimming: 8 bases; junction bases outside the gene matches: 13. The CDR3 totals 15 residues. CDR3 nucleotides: TGTGCCAGAAGCGTTCAGGGGGTTCGGGCAGCTACGCAGTATTTT. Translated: CARSVQGVRAATQYF.

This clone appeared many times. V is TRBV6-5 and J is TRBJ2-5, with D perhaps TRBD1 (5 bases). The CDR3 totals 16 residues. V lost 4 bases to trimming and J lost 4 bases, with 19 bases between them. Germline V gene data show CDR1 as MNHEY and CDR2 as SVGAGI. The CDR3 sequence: CASSSDVGRTGETQYF. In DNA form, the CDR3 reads TGTGCCAGCAGTTCCGACGTGGGGCGCACGGGAGAGACCCAGTACTTC.

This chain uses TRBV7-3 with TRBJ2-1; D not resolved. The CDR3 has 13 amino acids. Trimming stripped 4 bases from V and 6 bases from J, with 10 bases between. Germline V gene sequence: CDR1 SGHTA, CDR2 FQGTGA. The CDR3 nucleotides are TGTGCCAGCAGCTCCTACACGGGCAATGAGCAGTTCTTC. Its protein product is CASSSYTGNEQFF.

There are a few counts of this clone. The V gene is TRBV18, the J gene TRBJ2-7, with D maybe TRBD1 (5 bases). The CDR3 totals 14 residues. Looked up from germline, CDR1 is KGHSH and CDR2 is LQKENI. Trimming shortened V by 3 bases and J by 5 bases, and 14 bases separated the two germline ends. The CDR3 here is CASSPETAANEQYF. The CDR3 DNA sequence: TGTGCCAGCTCACCCGAGACAGCAGCCAACGAGCAGTACTTC.

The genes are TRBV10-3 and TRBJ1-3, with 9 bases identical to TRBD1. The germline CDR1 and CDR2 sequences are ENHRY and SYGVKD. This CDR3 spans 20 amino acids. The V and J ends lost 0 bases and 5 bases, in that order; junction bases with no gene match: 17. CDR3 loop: CAISESLTGGTGGIRNTIYF. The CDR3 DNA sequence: TGTGCCATCAGTGAGTCGTTAACAGGGGGCACAGGGGGCATTCGAAACACCATATATTTT.

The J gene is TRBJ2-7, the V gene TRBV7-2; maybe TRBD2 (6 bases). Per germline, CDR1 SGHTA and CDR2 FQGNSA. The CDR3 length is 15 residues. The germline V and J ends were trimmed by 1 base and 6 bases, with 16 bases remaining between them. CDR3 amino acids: CASSLVGREIGEQYF. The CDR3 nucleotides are TGTGCCAGCAGCTTAGTTGGCCGGGAGATCGGCGAGCAGTACTTC. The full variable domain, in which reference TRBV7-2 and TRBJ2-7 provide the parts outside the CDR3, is GAGVSQSPSNKVTEKGKDVELRCDPISGHTALYWYRQSLGQGLEFLIYFQGNSAPDKSGLPSDRFSAERTGGSVSTLTIQRTQQEDSAVYLCASSLVGREIGEQYFGPGTRLTVT.

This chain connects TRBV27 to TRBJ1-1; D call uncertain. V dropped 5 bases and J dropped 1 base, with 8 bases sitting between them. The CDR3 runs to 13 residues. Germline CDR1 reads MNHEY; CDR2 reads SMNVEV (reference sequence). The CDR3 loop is CASSLEENTEAFF. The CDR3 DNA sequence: TGTGCCAGCAGTCTTGAGGAGAACACTGAAGCTTTCTTT.

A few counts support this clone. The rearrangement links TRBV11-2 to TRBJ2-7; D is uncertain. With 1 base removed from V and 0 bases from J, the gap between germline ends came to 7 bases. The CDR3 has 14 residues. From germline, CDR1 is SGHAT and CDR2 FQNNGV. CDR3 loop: CASSLGPLSYEQYF. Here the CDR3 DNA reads TGTGCCAGCAGCTTAGGGCCGCTCTCCTACGAGCAGTACTTC. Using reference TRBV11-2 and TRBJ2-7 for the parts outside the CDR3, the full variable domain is EAGVAQSPRYKIIEKRQSVAFWCNPISGHATLYWYQQILGQGPKLLIQFQNNGVVDDSQLPKDRFSAERLKGVDSTLKIQPAKLEDSAVYLCASSLGPLSYEQYFGPGTRLTVT.

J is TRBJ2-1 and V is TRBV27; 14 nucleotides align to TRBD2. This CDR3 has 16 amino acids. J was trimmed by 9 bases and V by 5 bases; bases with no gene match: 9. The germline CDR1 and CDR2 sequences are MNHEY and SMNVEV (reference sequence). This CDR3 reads CASSGTSGSLPGEQFF. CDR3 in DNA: TGTGCCAGCAGTGGGACTAGCGGGAGTCTACCGGGTGAGCAGTTCTTC.

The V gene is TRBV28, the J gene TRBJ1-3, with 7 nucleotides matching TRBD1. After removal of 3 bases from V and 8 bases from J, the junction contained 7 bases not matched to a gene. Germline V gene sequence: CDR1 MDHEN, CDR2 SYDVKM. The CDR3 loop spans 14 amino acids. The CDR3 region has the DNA TGTGCCAGCAGTTTCTTTCAGGGGGGAGACACCATATATTTT. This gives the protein CASSFFQGGDTIYF.

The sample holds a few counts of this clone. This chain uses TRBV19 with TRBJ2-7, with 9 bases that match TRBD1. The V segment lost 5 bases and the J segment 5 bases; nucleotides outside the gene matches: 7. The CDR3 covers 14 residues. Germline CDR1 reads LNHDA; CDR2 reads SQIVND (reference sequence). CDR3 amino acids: CASSLGQGWNEQYF. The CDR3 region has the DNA TGTGCCAGTAGTCTCGGACAGGGGTGGAACGAGCAGTACTTC.

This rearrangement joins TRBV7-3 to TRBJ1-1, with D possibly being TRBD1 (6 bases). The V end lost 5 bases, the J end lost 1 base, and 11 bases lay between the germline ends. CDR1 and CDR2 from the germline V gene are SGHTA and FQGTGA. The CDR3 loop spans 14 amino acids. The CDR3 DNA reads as TGTGCCAGCAGCCTAAGGGGGGAGAACACTGAAGCTTTCTTT. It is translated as CASSLRGENTEAFF. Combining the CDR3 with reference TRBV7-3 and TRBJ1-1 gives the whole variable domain GAGVSQTPSNKVTEKGKYVELRCDPISGHTALYWYRQSLGQGPEFLIYFQGTGAADDSGLPNDRFFAVRPEGSVSTLKIQRTERGDSAVYLCASSLRGENTEAFFGQGTRLTVV.

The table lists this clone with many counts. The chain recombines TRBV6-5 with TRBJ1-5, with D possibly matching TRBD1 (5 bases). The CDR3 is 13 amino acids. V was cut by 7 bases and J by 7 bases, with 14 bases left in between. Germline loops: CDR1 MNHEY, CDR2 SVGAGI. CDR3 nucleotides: TGTGCCAGCATCAGGGATGGAAACCAGCCCCAGCATTTT. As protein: CASIRDGNQPQHF.

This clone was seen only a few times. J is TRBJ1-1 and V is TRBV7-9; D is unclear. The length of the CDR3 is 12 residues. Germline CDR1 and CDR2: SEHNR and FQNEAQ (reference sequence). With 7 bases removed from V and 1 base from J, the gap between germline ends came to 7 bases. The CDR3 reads CASTSSNTEAFF. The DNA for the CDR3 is TGTGCCAGCACCTCCTCGAACACTGAAGCTTTCTTT.

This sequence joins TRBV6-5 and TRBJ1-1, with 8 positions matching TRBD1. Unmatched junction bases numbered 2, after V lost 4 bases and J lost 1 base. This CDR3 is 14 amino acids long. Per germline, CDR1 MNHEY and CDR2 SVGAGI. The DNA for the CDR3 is TGTGCCAGCAGTTGGGGACAGGCGAACACTGAAGCTTTCTTT. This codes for CASSWGQANTEAFF.

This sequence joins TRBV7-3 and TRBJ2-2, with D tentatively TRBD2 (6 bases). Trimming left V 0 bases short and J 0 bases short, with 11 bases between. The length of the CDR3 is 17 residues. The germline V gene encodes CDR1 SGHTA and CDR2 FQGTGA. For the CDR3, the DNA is TGTGCCAGCAGCTTAACGGCGGAGGGTACGAACACCGGGGAGCTGTTTTTT. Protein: CASSLTAEGTNTGELFF. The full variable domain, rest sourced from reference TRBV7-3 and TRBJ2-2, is GAGVSQTPSNKVTEKGKYVELRCDPISGHTALYWYRQSLGQGPEFLIYFQGTGAADDSGLPNDRFFAVRPEGSVSTLKIQRTERGDSAVYLCASSLTAEGTNTGELFFGEGSRLTVL.

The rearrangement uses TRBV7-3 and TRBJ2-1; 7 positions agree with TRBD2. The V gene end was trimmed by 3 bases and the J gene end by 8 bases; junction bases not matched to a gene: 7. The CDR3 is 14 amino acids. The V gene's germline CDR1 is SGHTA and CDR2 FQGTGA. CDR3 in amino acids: CASSFTSVGDEQFF. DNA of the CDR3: TGTGCCAGCAGCTTCACTAGCGTGGGCGATGAGCAGTTCTTC.

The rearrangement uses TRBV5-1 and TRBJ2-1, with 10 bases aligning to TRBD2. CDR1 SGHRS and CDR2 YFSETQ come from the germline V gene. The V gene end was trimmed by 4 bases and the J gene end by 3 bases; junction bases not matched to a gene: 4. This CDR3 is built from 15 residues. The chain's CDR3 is CASSPSSGSYNEQFF. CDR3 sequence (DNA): TGCGCCAGCAGCCCATCTAGCGGGAGCTACAATGAGCAGTTCTTC.

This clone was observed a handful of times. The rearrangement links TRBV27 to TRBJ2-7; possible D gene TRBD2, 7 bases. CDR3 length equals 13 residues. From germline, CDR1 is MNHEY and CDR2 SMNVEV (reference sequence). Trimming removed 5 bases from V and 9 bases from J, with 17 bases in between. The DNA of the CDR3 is TGTGCCAGCAGTCCCTCGGGGGGCGTCGGGCAGTACTTC. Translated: CASSPSGGVGQYF.

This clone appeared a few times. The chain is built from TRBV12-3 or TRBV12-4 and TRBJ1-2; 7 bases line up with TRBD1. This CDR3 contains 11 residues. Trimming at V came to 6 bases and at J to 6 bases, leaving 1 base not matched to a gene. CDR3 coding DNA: TGTGCCAGCAGCCAGGGGGATGGCTACACCTTC. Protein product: CASSQGDGYTF.

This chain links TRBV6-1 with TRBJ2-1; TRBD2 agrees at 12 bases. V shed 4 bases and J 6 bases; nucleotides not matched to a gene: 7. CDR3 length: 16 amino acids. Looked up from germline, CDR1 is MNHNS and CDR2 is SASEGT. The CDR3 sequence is CASSGPGLAGFNEQFF. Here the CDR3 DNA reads TGTGCCAGCAGTGGTCCTGGACTAGCGGGATTCAATGAGCAGTTCTTC.

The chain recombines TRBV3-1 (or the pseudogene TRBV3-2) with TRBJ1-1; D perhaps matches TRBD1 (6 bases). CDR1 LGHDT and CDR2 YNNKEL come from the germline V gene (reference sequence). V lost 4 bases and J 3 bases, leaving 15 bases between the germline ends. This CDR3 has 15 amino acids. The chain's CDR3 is CASSPRGGGDTEAFF. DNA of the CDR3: TGTGCCAGCAGCCCTCGTGGAGGGGGGGACACTGAAGCTTTCTTT.

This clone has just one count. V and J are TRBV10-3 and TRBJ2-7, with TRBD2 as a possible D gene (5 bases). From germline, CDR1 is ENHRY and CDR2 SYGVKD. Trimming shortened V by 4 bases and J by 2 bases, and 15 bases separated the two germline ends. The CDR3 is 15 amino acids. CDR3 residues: CAISGVSSSTYEQYF. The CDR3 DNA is TGTGCCATCAGTGGGGTCTCTAGCTCCACCTACGAGCAGTACTTC.